This T cell receptor beta chain stems from a study of blood T cell repertoires in COVID-19 (dated by TCRdb to between 2020 and 2021). About the investigation overall: Samples covering the acute and convalescent phases of COVID-19 were provided by collaborators in the United States, Italy and Spain. The material from the prospective study consisted of cDNA or gDNA derived from T cells, B-cell-depleted T cells, or PBMCs. Deeply sampled blood TCRbeta repertoires from subjects exposed to, actively infected with, or recovered from COVID-19 were included in the dataset. A freely available public database, intended as a resource for researchers studying the immune response to SARS-CoV-2, is where the repertoires were released. The samples were drawn from two sources: the first 160 participants of the ongoing ImmuneRACE study, and about 1,300 subjects contributed by 6 global collaborators. A de-identified subject ID, COVID-19 status, age in years and sex were almost always included in the sample metadata. Where HLA class I and class II types were available, the types were taken from metadata supplied by the sample provider, not from assay-based typing. What the authors observed across the whole study: Clinical and demographic metadata were provided uncurated, with the amount varying by source and participant.

The immunoSEQ Assay, a bias-controlled multiplex PCR, was used to amplify TCRbeta CDR3 regions from genomic DNA. From the authors' description of their analysis: Within the assay, amplification of reference gene primers was used to estimate how many nucleated cells each sample contained. To quantify the absolute abundance of each unique TCRbeta CDR3 rearrangement, sequence reads were collapsed and filtered. For each sample, productive Simpson clonality was calculated as the square root of Simpson's diversity index across productive rearrangements. TCRdb stores this immuneACCESS table with in-frame sequences only. Part of the clones is absent; in the studies checked, under half of the shortfall reflects unresolved V genes, and no reason is known for the rest. Clone size and V and J calls were adopted from that table, with D and trimming inferred from the DNA. This sample gives about 440,000 clones in total; about 91% of them show up just once. Clones ranked in the top ten supply over 9.5% of the sample.

The V end gives up 0 bases and the J end 3 bases, leaving 6 bases in the junction not matched to a gene. CDR3 length: 17 amino acids, cysteine to phenylalanine. The DNA shown is the 51-base CDR3, in frame from base 1. CDR1 and CDR2 were assigned from the germline V gene as LGHNA and YNFKEQ. One collaborating source in Seattle enrolled patients while the patients were actively infected and followed the patients over time throughout the course of disease. The collaborating institutions used their own protocols to collect whole blood in K2EDTA tubes. For TCRbeta analysis, collaborators shipped samples in one of three forms: frozen whole blood, isolated PBMCs, or DNA extracted from either of those sample types. This clone showed up just a few times. It has no known antigen specificity. Base qualities are not at hand, and no much larger clone is one base apart.

Sequences were obtained from peripheral blood. The rearranged chain carries TRBV4-2 and TRBJ2-2; 8 bases in the middle match TRBD1. This TCR came from a woman aged 45-65 years with COVID-19, enrolled during active disease. CDR3 reads: CASSQDPQGADTGELFF. The DNA sequence reads TGTGCCAGCAGCCAAGATCCCCAGGGGGCGGACACCGGGGAGCTGTTTTTT.